This TCR beta chain was sequenced during a study of cytomegalovirus exposure and HLA in healthy donors. This PCR relied on a set of 60 Vbeta primers and 13 Jbeta primers. Generated by immunoSEQ multiplex PCR, the TCRdb table keeps only in-frame clones and is missing some. Of 150,000 to 200,000 clones listed, 75% to 85% are singletons. The ends were cut back, 3 bases at V and 9 bases at J, with 12 bases in the middle. There are 13 residues in the CDR3. The V gene's germline CDR1 is MNHEY and CDR2 SMNVEV (reference sequence). The sequence was obtained from a woman in her twenties or thirties in good health and CMV-seropositive. V usage is TRBV27 and J usage is TRBJ2-1, with D perhaps matching TRBD2 (6 bases). Source material: PBMCs. The CDR3 reads CASSLGSGSEQFF. The CDR3 bases are TGTGCCAGCAGTTTGGGTAGCGGAAGTGAGCAGTTCTTC.